One and the same sample provided the 18 T cell receptor beta chains below, sequenced in a study of shared clonotypes between healthy human individuals. Some clones are missing from TCRdb's copy, which holds only in-frame ones; the method was immunoSEQ multiplex PCR. The sample lists some 2,000,000 clones, nearly 97% seen once, with roughly 0.13% in the top ten. Sequences were obtained from naive CD4+ T cells sorted from blood. Subset given: CD45RA+ positively selected. These receptors originate from a man younger than 30 in good health.

The chain has TRBV19 and TRBJ2-2, with D perhaps given as TRBD1 or TRBD2 (6 bases each). The CDR3 totals 16 residues. Trimming cost V 3 bases and J 3 bases, with 14 bases left between them. Germline V gene sequence: CDR1 LNHDA, CDR2 SQIVND (reference sequence). CDR3 sequence: CASSIGGGGDTGELFF. The DNA of the CDR3 is TGTGCCAGTAGTATCGGGGGCGGCGGAGACACCGGGGAGCTGTTTTTT.

The chain carries TRBV4-2 and TRBJ2-3, with 10 bases that match TRBD2. This CDR3 contains 16 residues. Germline V CDR1 and CDR2: LGHNA, YNFKEQ. Germline trimming cut 0 bases from V and 5 bases from J; bases unmatched to any gene: 5. CDR3 residues: CASSQDIAGGVDTQYF. As DNA, the CDR3 is TGTGCCAGCAGCCAAGATATAGCGGGGGGTGTAGATACGCAGTATTTT.

The chain combines TRBV29-1 with TRBJ1-2; D remains ambiguous. Per germline, CDR1 SQVTM and CDR2 ANQGSEA. The V gene lost 4 bases and the J gene lost 2 bases, with 11 bases spanning the gap. This CDR3 region has 13 residues. The CDR3 sequence is CSVGKEENYGYTF. The CDR3 DNA reads as TGCAGCGTTGGCAAGGAAGAGAACTATGGCTACACCTTC.

CDR3 DNA sequence: TGTGCCAGTGGACAGAGTCCCTCTGGAAACACCATATATTTT. Translation gives CASGQSPSGNTIYF. J is TRBJ1-3 and V is TRBV19; maybe TRBD1 (6 bases). Germline V gene data show CDR1 as LNHDA and CDR2 as SQIVND (reference sequence). This CDR3 has 14 residues. The V gene lost 8 bases and the J gene lost 0 bases, with 11 bases spanning the gap.

The CDR3 DNA reads as TGTGCCAGCAGTTACTCGGACACGTACTATGGCTACACCTTC. Protein product: CASSYSDTYYGYTF. V and J are TRBV6-6 and TRBJ1-2; D might be TRBD1 (5 bases). CDR1 and CDR2 (germline): MNHNY, SVGAGI (reference sequence). The CDR3 consists of 14 residues. The V end lost 0 bases, the J end lost 3 bases, and 8 bases lay between the germline ends.

Note on this clone: In the same sample, other DNA sequences code for this CDR3. The genes are TRBV4-1 and TRBJ1-2; 9 nucleotides agree with TRBD1. This CDR3 spans 15 amino acids. Looked up from germline, CDR1 is MGHRA and CDR2 is YSYEKL. V lost 3 bases and J lost 2; bases outside the gene matches: 4. CDR3 nucleotides: TGCGCCAGCAGCCAGCCGGGACAGGGAAACTATGGCTACACCTTC. Its translation is CASSQPGQGNYGYTF.

The chain links TRBV5-5 to TRBJ2-5; tentatively, D is TRBD1 or TRBD2 (5 bases each). The CDR3 covers 14 residues. V was clipped by 4 bases and J by 1 base, with 11 bases between them. Germline CDR1 is SGHKS and CDR2 is YYEKEE (reference sequence). The CDR3: CASSAPRGQETQYF. The CDR3 DNA reads TGTGCCAGCAGCGCCCCGAGGGGCCAAGAGACCCAGTACTTC.

The chain employs TRBV5-1 and TRBJ2-3; the match to TRBD2 covers 8 bases. The CDR3 is made up of 16 amino acids. V gave up 0 bases and J gave up 4 bases; unmatched junction bases: 7. Germline values: CDR1 SGHRS, CDR2 YFSETQ. The CDR3 protein is CASSLASGGGPDTQYF. In DNA form, the CDR3 reads TGCGCCAGCAGCTTGGCCTCAGGCGGGGGGCCAGATACGCAGTATTTT.

The CDR3 DNA sequence: TGTGCCAGCAGCGCCGGGACAGGGGGGGTCACTGAAGCTTTCTTT. Residues: CASSAGTGGVTEAFF. The chain is built from TRBV9 and TRBJ1-1; 11 bases fit TRBD1. Germline V gene data show CDR1 as SGDLS and CDR2 as YYNGEE. The CDR3 loop spans 15 amino acids. With V trimmed by 3 bases and J by 4 bases, 5 bases remained unmatched.

The rearrangement uses TRBV5-4 and TRBJ1-2, with unresolved D. There are 14 residues in the CDR3. Trimming took 2 bases from V and 3 from J, leaving 11 bases between them. The germline V gene has CDR1 SGHNT and CDR2 YYREEE (reference sequence). The CDR3 region is CASSFKADYYGYTF. The CDR3 region has the DNA TGTGCCAGCAGCTTTAAGGCGGACTACTATGGCTACACCTTC. Full variable domain (outside the CDR3, taken from reference TRBV5-4 and TRBJ1-2): ETGVTQSPTHLIKTRGQQVTLRCSSQSGHNTVSWYQQALGQGPQFIFQYYREEENGRGNFPPRFSGLQFPNYSSELNVNALELDDSALYLCASSFKADYYGYTFGSGTRLTVV.

The gene calls are TRBV9 and TRBJ2-5; tentative D call: TRBD1 (6 bases). V lost 3 bases, J lost 2 bases, and 14 bases lay in between. The CDR3 spans 15 residues. Germline CDR1 SGDLS, CDR2 YYNGEE. Here the CDR3 DNA reads TGTGCCAGCAGCGAACAGACAGGCGGTCAAGAGACCCAGTACTTC. It yields the protein CASSEQTGGQETQYF.

The chain joins TRBV28 to TRBJ2-5; D possibly corresponds to TRBD2 (6 bases). Germline lookup yields CDR1 MDHEN and CDR2 SYDVKM. The CDR3 is made up of 13 amino acids. The ends were cut back, 4 bases at V and 6 bases at J, with 12 bases in the middle. The chain's CDR3 is CASSSTSRKTQYF. The CDR3 DNA reads as TGTGCCAGCAGTTCTACTAGCAGGAAGACCCAGTACTTC. The full variable domain, in which reference TRBV28 and TRBJ2-5 provide the parts outside the CDR3, is DVKVTQSSRYLVKRTGEKVFLECVQDMDHENMFWYRQDPGLGLRLIYFSYDVKMKEKGDIPEGYSVSREKKERFSLILESASTNQTSMYLCASSSTSRKTQYFGPGTRLLVL.

This sequence joins TRBV30 and TRBJ2-5, with 12 bases aligning to TRBD2. The CDR3 extends over 15 amino acids. Germline CDR1 reads GTSNPN; CDR2 reads SVGIG (reference sequence). Losses at the gene ends were 5 bases for V and 5 bases for J; bases not matched to a gene: 9. CDR3 nucleotide sequence: TGTGCCTGGTCATCACTAGCGGGGGGTGTTGAGACCCAGTACTTC. Its protein product is CAWSSLAGGVETQYF.

V is TRBV6-1 and J is TRBJ2-2; perhaps D is TRBD1 or TRBD2 (6 bases each). The CDR3 is made up of 15 amino acids. The germline V gene encodes CDR1 MNHNS and CDR2 SASEGT. V shed 1 base and J shed 7 bases, with 13 bases lying between them. DNA for the CDR3: TGTGCCAGCAGTGAAGGGAAGGGGGGTCGCGGGGAGCTGTTTTTT. Its protein product is CASSEGKGGRGELFF.

This clone is a singleton in its sample. This chain connects TRBV6-1 to TRBJ2-1, with D uncertain. Germline CDR1 reads MNHNS; CDR2 reads SASEGT. V was shortened by 6 bases and J by 5 bases, with 14 bases between the two germline ends. There are 14 residues in the CDR3. Written as DNA, the CDR3 is TGTGCCAGCAGGGGAAACACTAACCACAATGAGCAGTTCTTC. It yields the protein CASRGNTNHNEQFF.

This clone occurred once. The CDR3 nucleotides are TGTGCCAGCAGGGCGGGACAAATAGCTTATAATTCACCCCTCCACTTT. Translating gives CASRAGQIAYNSPLHF. This chain joins TRBV28 and TRBJ1-6; possibly TRBD1 for D (6 bases). The length of the CDR3 is 16 residues. The germline gives CDR1 MDHEN, CDR2 SYDVKM. The germline V and J ends were trimmed by 6 bases and 4 bases, with 16 bases remaining between them.

The chain links TRBV7-2 to TRBJ2-3; the match to TRBD2 covers 12 bases. V gave up 7 bases and J gave up 6 bases; unmatched junction bases: 8. CDR1 is SGHTA and CDR2 is FQGNSA in the germline V gene. This CDR3 is 15 amino acids long. The CDR3 bases are TGTGCCAGCACCCAGGGACTAGCGGGCTTGGATACGCAGTATTTT. This gives the protein CASTQGLAGLDTQYF.

V is TRBV2 and J is TRBJ1-1; a possible D gene is TRBD1 (6 bases). The CDR3 loop spans 13 amino acids. The V and J ends lost 4 bases and 5 bases respectively, with 11 bases between them. Germline V gene sequence: CDR1 SNHLY, CDR2 FYNNEI. CDR3 in amino acids: CASSAGERTEAFF. The DNA of the CDR3 is TGTGCCAGCAGTGCAGGGGAGCGGACTGAAGCTTTCTTT.